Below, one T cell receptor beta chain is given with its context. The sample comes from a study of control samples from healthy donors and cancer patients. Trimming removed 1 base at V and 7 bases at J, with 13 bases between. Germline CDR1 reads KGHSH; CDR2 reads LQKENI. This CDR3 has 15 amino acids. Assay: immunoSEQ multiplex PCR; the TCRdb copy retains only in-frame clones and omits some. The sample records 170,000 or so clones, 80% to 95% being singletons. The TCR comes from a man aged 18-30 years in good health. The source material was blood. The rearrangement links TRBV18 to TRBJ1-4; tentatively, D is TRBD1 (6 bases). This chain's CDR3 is CASSPLGGETEKLFF. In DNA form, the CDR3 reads TGTGCCAGCTCACCACTTGGGGGCGAGACTGAAAAACTGTTTTTT.